Listed here are 17 T cell receptor beta chains from one sample, sequenced in a study of shared clonotypes between healthy human individuals. The table came from immunoSEQ multiplex PCR; TCRdb's copy has only in-frame clones and leaves some out. The sample yields 2 million to 2.5 million clones, nearly 97% seen once. Material for sequencing was naive CD4+ T cells sorted from blood. The subset was: CD45RA+ positively selected. These receptors came from a man between 18 and 35 years old in good health.

CDR3 DNA sequence: TGTGCCAGCAGGGGATATTCTAGCACAGATACGCAGTATTTT. This sequence encodes CASRGYSSTDTQYF. The rearrangement links TRBV6-5 to TRBJ2-3; D gene unclear. CDR3 size: 14 residues. Germline V gives CDR1 MNHEY, CDR2 SVGAGI. The V end lost 6 bases, the J end lost 0 bases, and 10 bases lay between the germline ends.

This clone showed up just a few times. The CDR3: CASTPSHGGSTAQYF. DNA of the CDR3: TGCGCCAGCACCCCAAGTCACGGCGGGAGCACCGCGCAGTACTTC. The chain uses TRBV4-1 and TRBJ2-7; 7 nucleotides match TRBD2. Germline CDR1 and CDR2: MGHRA and YSYEKL. There are 15 residues in the CDR3. Trimming removed 7 bases from V and 9 bases from J; junction bases left unmatched: 18.

The V call is TRBV5-6, the J call TRBJ1-2; D remains unclear. CDR3 size: 13 residues. V lost 4 bases to trimming and J lost 5 bases, with 12 bases between them. From germline, CDR1 is SGHDT and CDR2 YYEEEE. DNA of the CDR3: TGTGCCAGCAGCAGGGATGGGGAATATGGCTACACCTTC. Amino acids: CASSRDGEYGYTF.

This sequence joins TRBV30 and TRBJ1-3; D gene ambiguous. CDR1 is GTSNPN, CDR2 SVGIG, per germline (reference sequence). The CDR3 totals 15 residues. V gave up 4 bases and J gave up 0 bases, with 13 bases separating them. The CDR3 loop reads CAWNLGWNSGNTIYF. The DNA of the CDR3 is TGTGCCTGGAACCTCGGATGGAACTCTGGAAACACCATATATTTT.

Only one count was recorded for this clone. This chain links TRBV5-4 with TRBJ2-5, with 9 nucleotides matching TRBD1. The V and J ends lost 4 bases and 5 bases, in that order; junction bases with no gene match: 9. This CDR3 is built from 15 residues. In germline, CDR1 is SGHNT, CDR2 YYREEE (reference sequence). The CDR3 region is CASSVQQGAGETQYF. In DNA form, the CDR3 reads TGTGCCAGCAGCGTGCAACAGGGGGCCGGGGAGACCCAGTACTTC.

V usage is TRBV6-5 and J usage is TRBJ1-1; tentative D call: TRBD1 (5 bases). The V gene's germline CDR1 is MNHEY and CDR2 SVGAGI. CDR3 length equals 12 residues. Trimming stripped 5 bases from V and 7 bases from J, with 11 bases between. Here the CDR3 reads CASSTGPLEAFF. CDR3 bases: TGTGCCAGCAGTACGGGACCTCTTGAAGCTTTCTTT.

The chain recombines TRBV7-2 with TRBJ2-7, with unresolved D. Trimming took 5 bases from V and 4 from J, leaving 15 bases between them. Germline assignment: CDR1 SGHTA and CDR2 FQGNSA. The CDR3 sequence is 14 residues long. CDR3 loop: CASSVMTYPYEQYF. CDR3 in DNA: TGTGCCAGCAGCGTAATGACATATCCTTACGAGCAGTACTTC.

CDR3 DNA sequence: TGTGCCAGCAGGCCGGGAGGGAGTGGCGAGCAGTACTTC. It specifies CASRPGGSGEQYF. The chain has TRBV11-2 and TRBJ2-7, with 8 bases aligning to TRBD2. This CDR3 comprises 13 residues. V lost 6 bases to trimming and J lost 6 bases; unmatched junction nucleotides: 7. Germline assignment: CDR1 SGHAT and CDR2 FQNNGV.

The CDR3 spells CASSLTGRGNTIYF. In DNA, the CDR3 is TGTGCCAGCAGCTTGACAGGGCGAGGAAACACCATATATTTT. The rearrangement links TRBV11-2 to TRBJ1-3; TRBD1 agrees at 7 bases. The CDR3 loop spans 14 amino acids. Trimming removed 3 bases from V and 4 bases from J; junction bases left unmatched: 3. From germline, CDR1 is SGHAT and CDR2 FQNNGV.

Remarks on this clone: In the same sample, other DNA sequences code for this CDR3. The rearrangement joins TRBV20-1 to TRBJ1-2, with D unclear. V shed 4 bases and J shed 8 bases, with 8 bases lying between them. This CDR3 is built from 10 residues. The germline CDR1 and CDR2 sequences are DFQATT and SNEGSKA (reference sequence). The CDR3 nucleotides are TGCAGTGCTACCCCAGACGGCTACACCTTC. Translated, it gives CSATPDGYTF.

The chain recombines TRBV10-3 with TRBJ2-1, with D possibly being TRBD2 (6 bases). This CDR3 is built from 13 residues. Between the trimmed V and J ends, which lost 7 bases and 12 bases, there was a span of 19 bases. Germline V gene lookup returns CDR1 ENHRY and CDR2 SYGVKD. CDR3 nucleotide sequence: TGTGCCATCACCCGGGACTCACTGGACATGCAGTTCTTC. The encoded protein is CAITRDSLDMQFF.

The V gene is TRBV7-2, the J gene TRBJ2-3, with 10 bases identical to TRBD2. The CDR3 runs 17 residues. Unmatched junction bases numbered 8, after V lost 1 base and J lost 4 bases. Germline CDR1 reads SGHTA; CDR2 reads FQGNSA. The CDR3 region has the DNA TGTGCCAGCAGCTTAGTCCCCGGACTAGCGGACCCAGATACGCAGTATTTT. Its protein product is CASSLVPGLADPDTQYF. The full variable domain, its missing parts supplied by reference TRBV7-2 and TRBJ2-3, is GAGVSQSPSNKVTEKGKDVELRCDPISGHTALYWYRQSLGQGLEFLIYFQGNSAPDKSGLPSDRFSAERTGGSVSTLTIQRTQQEDSAVYLCASSLVPGLADPDTQYFGPGTRLTVL.

The V gene is TRBV10-3, the J gene TRBJ1-4; possible D gene TRBD1, 5 bases. V was cut by 2 bases and J by 8 bases, with 15 bases left in between. This CDR3 region has 15 residues. From germline, CDR1 is ENHRY and CDR2 SYGVKD. CDR3 amino acids: CAISEGYQGREKLFF. CDR3 nucleotides: TGTGCCATCAGTGAGGGGTACCAGGGTAGGGAAAAACTGTTTTTT.

The rearrangement uses TRBV6-1 and TRBJ2-1, with D perhaps assigned TRBD1 or TRBD2 (6 bases each). The CDR3 is 13 residues long. The germline CDR1 and CDR2 sequences are MNHNS and SASEGT. V was trimmed by 7 bases and J by 9 bases, leaving 16 bases between them. The CDR3 DNA is TGTGCCAGCAACGGGGGCCCTAGGGTTGAGCAGTTCTTC. Protein sequence: CASNGGPRVEQFF.

About this clone: This CDR3 is also generated by other DNA sequences in the sample. V usage is TRBV7-9 and J usage is TRBJ2-7; 7 nucleotides match TRBD2. Germline CDR1 SEHNR, CDR2 FQNEAQ (reference sequence). With V trimmed by 5 bases and J by 3 bases, 7 bases remained unmatched. CDR3 length equals 14 residues. The CDR3 reads CASSRLGGSYEQYF. The CDR3 DNA reads TGTGCCAGCAGCCGATTGGGCGGGAGCTACGAGCAGTACTTC.

V usage is TRBV7-8 and J usage is TRBJ2-5; 7 nucleotides line up with TRBD1. With 5 bases clipped from V and 3 bases from J, the junction kept 9 bases outside the gene matches. Germline CDR1 reads SGHVS; CDR2 reads FQNEAQ. This CDR3 is built from 15 residues. The CDR3: CASSDTGTVKETQYF. CDR3 DNA sequence: TGTGCCAGCAGCGATACCGGGACAGTAAAAGAGACCCAGTACTTC.

The chain employs TRBV5-6 and TRBJ2-7; TRBD1 matches 7 bases. The CDR3 is made up of 15 amino acids. Unmatched junction bases numbered 7, after V lost 2 bases and J lost 2 bases. Germline-derived CDR1 and CDR2 are SGHDT and YYEEEE. The CDR3 bases are TGTGCCAGCAGCTTAGATGGGACAGTCGCCTACGAGCAGTACTTC. It translates to CASSLDGTVAYEQYF.